The following is a T cell receptor (beta chain) sequence with its context. The data were taken from a study of blood T cell repertoires in COVID-19. Study information: Some COVID-19 samples were acute and others convalescent; all came from the United States, Italy and Spain. T cells, B-cell-depleted T cells, or PBMCs provided the cDNA or gDNA that served as material.

Using immunoSEQ multiplex PCR, the repertoire was profiled, and TCRdb retains in-frame clones only, with some absent. The sample has 40,000 to 55,000 clones, nearly 85% seen once. The specimen sequenced was peripheral blood. The sequence came from a man between 35 and 55 years old with acute or convalescent COVID-19.

In nucleotides, the CDR3 is TGTGCCACCAGTGGCGCGGGGTGGAAAGATACGCAGTATTTT. Translating gives CATSGAGWKDTQYF. The genes are TRBV24-1 and TRBJ2-3, with D possibly being TRBD2 (6 bases). The CDR3 sequence is 14 residues long. V shed 5 bases and J shed 5 bases, with 13 bases lying between them. Germline CDR1 and CDR2: KGHDR and SFDVKD.